Listed below are T cell receptor beta chains from one sample, sequenced in a study of T cell responses to AZD1222 COVID-19 vaccine. Generated by immunoSEQ multiplex PCR, the TCRdb table keeps only in-frame clones and is missing some. The sample includes some 110,000 clones, about 85% of them seen just once. Here the sequenced sample was peripheral blood, taken on day 0 of AZD1222 vaccination. These receptors all come from an adult in good health. The conserved cysteine and the conserved F or W are not part of the CDR3 here. The D gene is left open where the match is weak.

j_call	d_call	v_call	cdr3_aa
TRBJ2-3	-	TRBV24-1	ATSPFGQSTDTQY
TRBJ2-5	TRBD2	TRBV2	ASSHGLAAQETQY
TRBJ2-7	-	TRBV7-2	ASSYEQGGIYEQY
TRBJ1-6	TRBD1	TRBV6-2/TRBV6-3	ASSSQGVSPLH
TRBJ2-7	-	TRBV2	ASSDTLIGQY
TRBJ2-2	TRBD2	TRBV24-1	ATLASGGPNTGELF
TRBJ2-2	-	TRBV18	ASSPDSSGELF
TRBJ2-1	-	TRBV13	ASSSRAWGIGEQF
TRBJ2-5	TRBD2	TRBV12-3/TRBV12-4	ASSAGLEETQY
TRBJ2-1	TRBD2	TRBV27	ASSRTSGRGLYEQF
TRBJ1-1	-	TRBV4-2	ASSQEEGWNTEAF
TRBJ2-7	-	TRBV24-1	ATSDGRGLSYEQY
TRBJ2-7	-	TRBV21-1	ASIPLHSGPKY
TRBJ2-1	-	TRBV5-1	ASVPGTDHNEQF
TRBJ2-3	TRBD2	TRBV10-3	AISAPTGTSGDPDTQY
TRBJ2-7	TRBD1	TRBV4-3	ASSQFIPGQVSYEQY
TRBJ2-7	TRBD2	TRBV4-3	ASSQDMGGGGSYEQY
TRBJ1-3	-	TRBV11-2	ASSATGHSGNTIY
TRBJ2-7	TRBD1	TRBV28	ASSKNRGVGEQY
TRBJ2-7	TRBD1	TRBV28	ASSSGGQGGDEQY